The T cell receptor beta chain under discussion was sequenced for a study of T cell changes during pregnancy in multiple sclerosis. Measured with immunoSEQ multiplex PCR; TCRdb has only the in-frame clones, and not every one. The sample lists around 70,000 clones, over 80% occurring once. The clonotype originates from a female donor with multiple sclerosis, enrolled in a pregnancy study. Source: peripheral blood, taken before pregnancy.

The CDR3 DNA is TGTGCCAGCAGCTTAGACCTAGCGAGAGTCTACTTC. Amino acids: CASSLDLARVYF. The chain combines TRBV7-9 with TRBJ2-4; D perhaps matches TRBD2 (6 bases). Between the trimmed V and J ends, which lost 1 base and 16 bases, there was a span of 14 bases. CDR3 length: 12 residues. From germline, CDR1 is SEHNR and CDR2 FQNEAQ (reference sequence).